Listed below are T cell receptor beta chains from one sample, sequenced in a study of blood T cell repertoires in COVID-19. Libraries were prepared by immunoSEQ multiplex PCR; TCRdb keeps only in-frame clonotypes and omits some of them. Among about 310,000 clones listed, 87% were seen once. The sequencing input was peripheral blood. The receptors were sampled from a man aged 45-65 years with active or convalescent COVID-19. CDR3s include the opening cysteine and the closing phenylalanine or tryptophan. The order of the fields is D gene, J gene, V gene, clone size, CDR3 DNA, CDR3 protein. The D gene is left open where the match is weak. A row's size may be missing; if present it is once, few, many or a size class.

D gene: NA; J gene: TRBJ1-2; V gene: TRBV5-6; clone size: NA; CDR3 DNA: TGTGCCAGCAGCTCACTCGTGGAGACCAACTATGGCTACACCTTC; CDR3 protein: CASSSLVETNYGYTF
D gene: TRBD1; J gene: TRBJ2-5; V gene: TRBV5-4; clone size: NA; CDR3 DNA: TGTGCCAGCAGCCGGCTGGACAGGGACCAAGAGACCCAGTACTTC; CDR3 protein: CASSRLDRDQETQYF
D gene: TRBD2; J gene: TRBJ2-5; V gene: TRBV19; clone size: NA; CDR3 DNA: TGTGCCAGTAGCCGGACTAGCGGGGGATGGGAGACCCAGTACTTC; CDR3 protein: CASSRTSGGWETQYF
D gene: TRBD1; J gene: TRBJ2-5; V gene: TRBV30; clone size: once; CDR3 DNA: TGTGCCTGGGACAGGGGGCCGGAGACCCAGTACTTC; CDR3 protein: CAWDRGPETQYF
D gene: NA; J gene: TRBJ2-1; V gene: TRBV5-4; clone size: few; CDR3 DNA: TGTGCCAGCAGATCTCTAGCCGCCAACCTCAATGAGCAGTTCTTC; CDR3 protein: CASRSLAANLNEQFF
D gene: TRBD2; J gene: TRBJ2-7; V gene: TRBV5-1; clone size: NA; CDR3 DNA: TGCGCCAGCAGCTTGGACGCGGGAGGTGCCCACGAGCAGTACTTC; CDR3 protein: CASSLDAGGAHEQYF
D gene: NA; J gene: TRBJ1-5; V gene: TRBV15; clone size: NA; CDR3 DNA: TGTGCCACCAGCGGCGGGACCCCCCTCGTATATAGCAATCAGCCCCAGCATTTT; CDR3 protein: CATSGGTPLVYSNQPQHF
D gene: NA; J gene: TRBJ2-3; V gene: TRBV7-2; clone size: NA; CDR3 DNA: TGTGCCAGCAAGCCGGGTGGGACAGATACGCAGTATTTT; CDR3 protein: CASKPGGTDTQYF
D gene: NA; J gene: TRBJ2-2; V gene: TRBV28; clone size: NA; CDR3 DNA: TGTGCCAGCACCGAAGGGGGAGCCCGGTCCGGGGAGCTGTTTTTT; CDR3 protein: CASTEGGARSGELFF
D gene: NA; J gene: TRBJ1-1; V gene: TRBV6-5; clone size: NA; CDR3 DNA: TGTGCCAGCAGTTCGGGGTATAACACTGAAGCTTTCTTT; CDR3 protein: CASSSGYNTEAFF
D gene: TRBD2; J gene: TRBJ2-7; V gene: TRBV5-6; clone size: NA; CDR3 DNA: TGTGCCAGCAGCTTGGCCCGGCGGGGGTCCTACGAGCAGTACTTC; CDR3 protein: CASSLARRGSYEQYF
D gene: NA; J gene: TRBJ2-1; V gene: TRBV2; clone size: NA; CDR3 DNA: TGTGCCAGCAGTGCCCAGGGTACCTACAATGAGCAGTTCTTC; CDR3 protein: CASSAQGTYNEQFF
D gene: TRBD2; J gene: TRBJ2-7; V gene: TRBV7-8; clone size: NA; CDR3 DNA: TGTGCCAGCAGCTCAGCACTAGCGGGGAGGGCCTACGAGCAGTACTTC; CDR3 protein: CASSSALAGRAYEQYF
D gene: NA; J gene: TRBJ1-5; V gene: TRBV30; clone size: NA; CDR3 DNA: TGTGCCTGGAGTCGGGGGGATCAGCCCCAGCATTTT; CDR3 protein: CAWSRGDQPQHF
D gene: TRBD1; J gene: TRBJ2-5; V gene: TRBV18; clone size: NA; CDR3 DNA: TGTGCCAGCTCATCACAGGGGTTAGAGACCCAGTACTTC; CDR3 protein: CASSSQGLETQYF
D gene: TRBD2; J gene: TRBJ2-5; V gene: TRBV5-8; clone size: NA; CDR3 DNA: TGTGCCAGCAGCCGGGGGGCGAGCGGGGGGCAAGAGACCCAGTACTTC; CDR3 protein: CASSRGASGGQETQYF
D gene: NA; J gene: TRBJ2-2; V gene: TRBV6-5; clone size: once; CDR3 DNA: TGTGCCAGCAGACCCACAGGGTCCACCGGGGAGCTGTTTTTT; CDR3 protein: CASRPTGSTGELFF
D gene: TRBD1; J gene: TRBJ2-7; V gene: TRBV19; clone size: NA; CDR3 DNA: TGTGCCAGTAGTATAGCTCCCCCGGGACAGGGGGCGGTAGAGCAGTACTTC; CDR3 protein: CASSIAPPGQGAVEQYF
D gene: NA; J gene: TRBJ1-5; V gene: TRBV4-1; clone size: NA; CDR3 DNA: TGCGCCAGCAGCCAAGGCCAGGGTCAGCCCCAGCATTTT; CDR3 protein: CASSQGQGQPQHF
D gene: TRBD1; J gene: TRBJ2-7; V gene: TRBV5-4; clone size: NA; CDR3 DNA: TGTGCCAGCAGTACGGGACAGGGTTTGGGCGAGCAGTACTTC; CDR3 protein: CASSTGQGLGEQYF
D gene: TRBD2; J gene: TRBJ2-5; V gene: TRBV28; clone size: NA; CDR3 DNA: TGTGCCAGCAGCCGAATTCTAGCGGCCCAAGAGACCCAGTACTTC; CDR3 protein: CASSRILAAQETQYF
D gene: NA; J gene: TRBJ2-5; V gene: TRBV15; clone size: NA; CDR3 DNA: TGTGCCACCAGCAGCCTAGACAGGACGGGAGAGACCCAGTACTTC; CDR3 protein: CATSSLDRTGETQYF
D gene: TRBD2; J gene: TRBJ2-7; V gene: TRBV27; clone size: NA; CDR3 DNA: TGTGCCAGCAGTTCCATAGCGGGGGGGGACGAGCAGTACTTC; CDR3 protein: CASSSIAGGDEQYF
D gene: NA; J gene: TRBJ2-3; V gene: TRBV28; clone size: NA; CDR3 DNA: TGTGCCAGCAGTCGAGGTAGCACAGATACGCAGTATTTT; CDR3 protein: CASSRGSTDTQYF
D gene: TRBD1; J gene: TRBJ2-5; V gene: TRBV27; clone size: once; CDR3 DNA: TGTGCCAGCAGTCAGAGACAGGGGGGGGAGACCCAGTACTTC; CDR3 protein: CASSQRQGGETQYF
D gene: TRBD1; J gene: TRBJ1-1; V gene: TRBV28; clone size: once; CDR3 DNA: TGTGCCAGCAAAAGGACAGGGAGGGCTTTCTTT; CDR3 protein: CASKRTGRAFF
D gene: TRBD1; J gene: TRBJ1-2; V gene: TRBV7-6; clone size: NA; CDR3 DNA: TGTGCCAGCAGCTTAGGGGGACAGCTTGGCTACACCTTC; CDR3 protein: CASSLGGQLGYTF
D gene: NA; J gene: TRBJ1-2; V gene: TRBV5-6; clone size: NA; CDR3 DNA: TGTGCCAGCAGCTTGTACTCTCACTCGGACTATGGCTACACCTTC; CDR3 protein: CASSLYSHSDYGYTF
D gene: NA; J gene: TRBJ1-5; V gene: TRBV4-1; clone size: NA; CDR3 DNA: TGCGCCAGCAGCCAAGATCGGGGGAACCAGCCCCAGCATTTT; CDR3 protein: CASSQDRGNQPQHF
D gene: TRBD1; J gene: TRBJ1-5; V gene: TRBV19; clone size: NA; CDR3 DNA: TGTGCCAGTAGACCGACAGGGGCAGGAAGCAATCAGCCCCAGCATTTT; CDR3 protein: CASRPTGAGSNQPQHF
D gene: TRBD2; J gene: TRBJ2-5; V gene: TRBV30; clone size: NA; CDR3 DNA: TGTGCCTGGGGAGCGGGGGGGGAAGAGACCCAGTACTTC; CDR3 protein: CAWGAGGEETQYF
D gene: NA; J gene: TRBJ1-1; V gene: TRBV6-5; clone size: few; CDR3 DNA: TGTGCCAGCAGGAAGGGGGTGATGAACACTGAAGCTTTCTTT; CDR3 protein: CASRKGVMNTEAFF
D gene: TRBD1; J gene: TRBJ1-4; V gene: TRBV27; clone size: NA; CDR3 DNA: TGTGCCAGCAGTCGAAGGGGGCGCGGAGAGGAAAAACTGTTTTTT; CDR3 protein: CASSRRGRGEEKLFF
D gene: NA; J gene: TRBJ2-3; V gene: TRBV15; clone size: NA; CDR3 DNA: TGTGCCACCAGCGCAGACTCGCGGGGCACAGATACGCAGTATTTT; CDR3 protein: CATSADSRGTDTQYF
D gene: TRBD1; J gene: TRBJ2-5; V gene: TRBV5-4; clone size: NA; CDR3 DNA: TGTGCCAGCAGTCGGACAGGGGATGTAGAGACCCAGTACTTC; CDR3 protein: CASSRTGDVETQYF
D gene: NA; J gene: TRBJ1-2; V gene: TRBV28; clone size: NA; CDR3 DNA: TGTGCCAGCAGTTTGGGCTACGGATACTATGGCTACACCTTC; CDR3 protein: CASSLGYGYYGYTF
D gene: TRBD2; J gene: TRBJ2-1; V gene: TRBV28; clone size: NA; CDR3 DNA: TGTGCCAGCAATCGACTAGCGGCAACCTACAATGAGCAGTTCTTC; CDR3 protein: CASNRLAATYNEQFF
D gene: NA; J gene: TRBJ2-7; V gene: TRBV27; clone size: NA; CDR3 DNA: TGTGCCAGCTCGGGTCGGGTTTTTATCTACGAGCAGTACTTC; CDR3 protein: CASSGRVFIYEQYF
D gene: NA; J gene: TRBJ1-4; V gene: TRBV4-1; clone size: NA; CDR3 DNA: TGCGCCAGCAGCCGCTTTCAATGGGGCAGCTCAAGTCAAAATGAAAAACTGTTTTTT; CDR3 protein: CASSRFQWGSSSQNEKLFF
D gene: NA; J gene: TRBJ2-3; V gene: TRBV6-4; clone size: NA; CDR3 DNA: TGTGCCAGCAGTGAGATGGGGACTAGCACAGATACGCAGTATTTT; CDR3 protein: CASSEMGTSTDTQYF
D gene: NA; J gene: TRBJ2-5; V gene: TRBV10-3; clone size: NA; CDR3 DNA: TGTGCCATAGCGGGTCGACGGGAGACCCAGTACTTC; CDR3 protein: CAIAGRRETQYF